This T cell receptor (beta chain) originates from a study of blood T cell repertoires in COVID-19 (dated by TCRdb to between 2020 and 2021). Turning to the overall study: The collaborator samples originated in the United States, Italy and Spain and spanned the acute and convalescent phases of COVID-19. The samples were drawn from the first 160 participants of the ongoing ImmuneRACE study and from 1,200 or so subjects provided by 6 global collaborators. Where available, HLA class I and class II types were taken from metadata supplied by the sample provider and were not determined by assay-based typing. The repertoires were released in a freely available public database meant as a resource for research on the immune response to SARS-CoV-2. The dataset comprised deeply sampled blood TCRbeta repertoires from subjects exposed to, actively infected with, or recovered from COVID-19. The material from the prospective study consisted of cDNA or gDNA derived from T cells, B-cell-depleted T cells, or PBMCs. The sample metadata nearly always contained a de-identified subject ID, COVID-19 status, age in years and sex. What the work shows at the level of the full study, not this receptor alone: The amount of clinical and demographic metadata varied by source and participant and was provided uncurated.

Each collaborating institution followed its own protocols to collect whole blood in K2EDTA tubes. For TCRbeta analysis, collaborators shipped samples in one of three forms: frozen whole blood, isolated PBMCs, or DNA extracted from either of those sample types. TCRbeta CDR3 regions were amplified from genomic DNA by means of the immunoSEQ Assay, a bias-controlled multiplex PCR. In the paper's pipeline: The number of nucleated cells in each sample was estimated from the amplification of reference gene primers within the assay. To quantify the absolute abundance of each unique TCRbeta CDR3 rearrangement, sequence reads were collapsed and filtered. For each sample, productive Simpson clonality was calculated as the square root of Simpson's diversity index over productive rearrangements. TCRdb mirrors the immuneACCESS table, restricted to in-frame sequences. Some clones are absent from its copies; in checked studies, under half trace to an unresolved V gene, and the reason for the others is unknown. Clone size and the V and J calls come from that table; the DNA yielded D and trimming. This sample gives 250,000 to 300,000 clones in total; about four fifths of them show up just once. The leading ten clones occupy roughly 5.7% of the sample.

Taken from the germline V gene, the CDR1 and CDR2 loops are SGDLS and YYNGEE. Trimmed from V: 0 bases; trimmed from J: 8 bases; junction bases lacking a gene match: 4. The cysteine opens and the phenylalanine closes a CDR3 of 13 amino acids. Just the 39-base CDR3 DNA is kept, in frame starting at base 1. Worth noting for this clone: What this receptor recognizes is not known. One base away there is no much larger clone; base qualities are not given.

The rearranged segments are TRBV9 and TRBJ1-1; 7 central bases correspond to TRBD1. Sequenced input: peripheral blood. This sequence originates from an elderly man with acute or convalescent COVID-19. For the CDR3, the sequence is CASSVGPGGEAFF. The sequence in DNA is TGTGCCAGCAGCGTAGGTCCAGGGGGAGAAGCTTTCTTT.